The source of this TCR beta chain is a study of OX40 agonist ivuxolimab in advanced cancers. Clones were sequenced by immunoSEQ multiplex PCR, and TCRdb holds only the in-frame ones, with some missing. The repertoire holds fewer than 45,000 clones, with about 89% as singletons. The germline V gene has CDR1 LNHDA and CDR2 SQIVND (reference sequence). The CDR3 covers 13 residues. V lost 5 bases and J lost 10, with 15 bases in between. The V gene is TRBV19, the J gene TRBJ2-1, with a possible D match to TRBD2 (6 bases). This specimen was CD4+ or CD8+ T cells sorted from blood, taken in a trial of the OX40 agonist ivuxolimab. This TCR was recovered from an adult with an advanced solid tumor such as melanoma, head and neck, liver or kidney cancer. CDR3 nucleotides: TGTGCCAGTAGTCAACGGGAGTCCGGCGAGCAGTTCTTC. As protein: CASSQRESGEQFF.